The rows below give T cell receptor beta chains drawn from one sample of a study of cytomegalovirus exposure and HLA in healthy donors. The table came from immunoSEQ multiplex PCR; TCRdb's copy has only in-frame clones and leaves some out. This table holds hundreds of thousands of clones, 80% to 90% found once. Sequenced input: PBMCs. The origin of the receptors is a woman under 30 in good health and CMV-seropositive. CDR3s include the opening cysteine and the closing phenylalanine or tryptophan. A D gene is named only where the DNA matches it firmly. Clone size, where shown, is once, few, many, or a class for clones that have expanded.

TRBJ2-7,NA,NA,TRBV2,TGTGCCAGCAGTGAGGGCAGGAACTACGAGCAGTACTTC,CASSEGRNYEQYF
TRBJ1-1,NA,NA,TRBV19,TGTGCCAGTAGTATGGGGGGGGACACTGAAGCTTTCTTT,CASSMGGDTEAFF
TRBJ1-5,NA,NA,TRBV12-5,TGTGCTAGTGGTCTCCTCGCTAGCGCCTATAGCAATCAGCCCCAGCATTTT,CASGLLASAYSNQPQHF
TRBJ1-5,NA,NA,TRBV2,TGTGCCAGCAGTGAAATGGGGCAGGTGGAATCGCCCCAGCATTTT,CASSEMGQVESPQHF
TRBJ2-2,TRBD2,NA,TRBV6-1,TGTGCCAGCAGTGAAAGTGCGGGAGGCACCGGGGAGCTGTTTTTT,CASSESAGGTGELFF
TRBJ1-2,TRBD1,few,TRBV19,TGTGCCACCGCCGACAGGGGGGATCGTGCTGGCTACACCTTC,CATADRGDRAGYTF
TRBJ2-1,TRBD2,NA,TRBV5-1,TGCGCCAGCAGCTGGGGACTAGCGGCCCACAATGAGCAGTTCTTC,CASSWGLAAHNEQFF
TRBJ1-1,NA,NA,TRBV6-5,TGTGCCAGCAGTTATAGGGCGGGGACGGCGAACACTGAAGCTTTCTTT,CASSYRAGTANTEAFF
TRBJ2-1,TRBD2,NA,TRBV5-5,TGTGCCAGCAGCTTCGCGGGAGTCCACAATGAGCAGTTCTTC,CASSFAGVHNEQFF
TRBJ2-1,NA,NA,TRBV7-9,TGTGCCAGCGGGAGCGCCAACAATGAGCAGTTCTTC,CASGSANNEQFF
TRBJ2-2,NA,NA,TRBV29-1,TGCAGCGTTGAGCCAGGGCCGAACACCGGGGAGCTGTTTTTT,CSVEPGPNTGELFF
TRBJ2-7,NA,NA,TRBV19,TGTGCCAGTAGTCCATGGACTGACAACTACGAGCAGTACTTC,CASSPWTDNYEQYF
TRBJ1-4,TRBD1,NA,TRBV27,TGTGCCAGCAGTTACTCGGACAGGGTTAATGAAAAACTGTTTTTT,CASSYSDRVNEKLFF
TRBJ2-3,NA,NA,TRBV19,TGTGCCAGTAGTATAGATTCCCGGTTCGATACGCAGTATTTT,CASSIDSRFDTQYF
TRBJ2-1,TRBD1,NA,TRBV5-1,TGCGCCAGCAGCTTGCTACAGGGGTCGTACAATGAGCAGTTCTTC,CASSLLQGSYNEQFF
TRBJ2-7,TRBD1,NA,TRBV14,TGTGCCAGCAGCCAAGTTCCGGGACAGGGATGGTCGGAGCAGTACTTC,CASSQVPGQGWSEQYF
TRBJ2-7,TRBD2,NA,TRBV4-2,TGTGCCAGCAGCCTCGGACCGGGACTACCTTCTGAGCAGTACTTC,CASSLGPGLPSEQYF
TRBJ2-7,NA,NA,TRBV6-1,TGTGCCAGCAGTGAATGGTCAGGGCTCTACTACGAGCAGTACTTC,CASSEWSGLYYEQYF
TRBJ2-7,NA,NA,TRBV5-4,TGTGCCAGCAGCTTGGTAACTTCGGGCGGGGAGCAGTACTTC,CASSLVTSGGEQYF
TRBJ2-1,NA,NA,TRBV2,TGTGCCAGCAGGGGACTCAACAATGAGCAGTTCTTC,CASRGLNNEQFF
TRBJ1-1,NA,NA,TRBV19,TGTGCCAGTAGCCCGAGTGAAGGGGGAACTGAAGCTTTCTTT,CASSPSEGGTEAFF
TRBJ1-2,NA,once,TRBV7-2,TGTGCCAGCAGCTTGGGCTTGCCGGGGAGCTATGGCTACACCTTC,CASSLGLPGSYGYTF
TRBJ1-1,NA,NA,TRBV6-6,TGTGCCACGTCGTGGAACACTGAAGCTTTCTTT,CATSWNTEAFF
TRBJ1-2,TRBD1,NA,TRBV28,TGTGCCAGCAGTTTAGTTACAGGGGACTATGGCTACACCTTC,CASSLVTGDYGYTF
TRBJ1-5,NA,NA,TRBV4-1,TGCGCCAGCAGCCAAATGGTAGCCGGTGGGCCCCAGCATTTT,CASSQMVAGGPQHF
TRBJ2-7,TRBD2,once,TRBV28,TGTGCCAGCAGCCTCACTAGCGACCTCTACGAGCAGTACTTC,CASSLTSDLYEQYF
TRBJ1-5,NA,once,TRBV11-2,TGTGCCAGCAGCTCCGGACGGGGGGATCAGCCCCAGCATTTT,CASSSGRGDQPQHF
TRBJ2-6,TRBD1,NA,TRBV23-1,TGCGCCAGTGGACAGGGCGATATCTCTGGGGCCAACGTCCTGACTTTC,CASGQGDISGANVLTF
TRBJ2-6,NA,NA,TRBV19,TGTGCCAGTAGCCTTCGGGAGTCTGGGGCCAACGTCCTGACTTTC,CASSLRESGANVLTF
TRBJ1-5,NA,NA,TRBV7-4,TGTGCCAGCAGCATTGAAGCCATGCATAGCAATCAGCCCCAGCATTTT,CASSIEAMHSNQPQHF
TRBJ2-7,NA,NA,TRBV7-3,TGTGCCAGCAGCTTAACCAGGGGCAACGAGCAGTACTTC,CASSLTRGNEQYF
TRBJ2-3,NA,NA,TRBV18,TGTGCCAGCTCACCTAGCAGCCAATCACACTCATTT,CASSPSSQSHSF
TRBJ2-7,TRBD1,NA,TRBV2,TGTGCCAGCAGTGAGGGACAGGGGTTCCACGAGCAGTACTTC,CASSEGQGFHEQYF
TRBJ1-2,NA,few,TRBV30,TGTGCCCGGGATTTGGAAAACTATGGCTACACCTTC,CARDLENYGYTF
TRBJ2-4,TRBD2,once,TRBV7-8,TGTGCCAGCAGCTTAGCGTCGGGGGGAGTTCAGGAAAACATTCAGTACTTC,CASSLASGGVQENIQYF
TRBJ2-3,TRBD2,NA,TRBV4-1,TGCGCCAGCAGCCAAGATGAAATTAGCGGGAGGACAGATACGCAGTATTTT,CASSQDEISGRTDTQYF
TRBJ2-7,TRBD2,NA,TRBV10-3,TGTGCCATCAGCTTCGGACTAGCGGGACGCTACGAGCAGTACTTC,CAISFGLAGRYEQYF
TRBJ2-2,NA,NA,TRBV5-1,TGCGCCAGCAGTCCAGAAACGAACACCGGGGAGCTGTTTTTT,CASSPETNTGELFF
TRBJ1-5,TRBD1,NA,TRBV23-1,TGCGCCAGCAGTCAATCCGTCCGGGGGTGCAGACAGGGCTGGAGCAATCAGCCCCAGCATTTT,CASSQSVRGCRQGWSNQPQHF
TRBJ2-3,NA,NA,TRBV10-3,TGTGCCATCAGTGTAGGCGGGAACACAGATACGCAGTATTTT,CAISVGGNTDTQYF
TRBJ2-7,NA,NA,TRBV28,TGTGCCAGCAGCCTCGGGGTTAGGCTTTCGTTTTTGCAGTACTTC,CASSLGVRLSFLQYF
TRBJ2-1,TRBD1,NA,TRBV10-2,TGCGCCAGCACCCGGGACAGCACCTACAATGAGCAGTTCTTC,CASTRDSTYNEQFF
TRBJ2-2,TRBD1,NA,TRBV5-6,TGTGCCAGCAGCGACGACAGGGTAGCCGGGGAGCTGTTTTTT,CASSDDRVAGELFF
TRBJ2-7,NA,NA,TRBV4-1,TGCGCCAGCAGCCAAGCAACAGGGGGGGTCTACGAGCAGTACTTC,CASSQATGGVYEQYF
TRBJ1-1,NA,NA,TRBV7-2,TGTGCCAGCAGCTTAGAGGACAGTGCCGAAGCTTTCTTT,CASSLEDSAEAFF
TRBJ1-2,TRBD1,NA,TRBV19,TGTGCCAGTCGGGACAGGGCTGGCAACTATGGCTACACCTTC,CASRDRAGNYGYTF
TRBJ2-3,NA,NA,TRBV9,TGTGCCAGCAGCGTAGTAGGAGAAGGCACAGATACGCAGTATTTT,CASSVVGEGTDTQYF
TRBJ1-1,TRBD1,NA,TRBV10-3,TGTGCCATCACGGACAGGGCGAACACTGAAGCTTTCTTT,CAITDRANTEAFF
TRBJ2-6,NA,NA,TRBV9,TGTGCCAGCAGCCGACAACGGGAGCTACTACGTCCAGTCCTGACTTTC,CASSRQRELLRPVLTF
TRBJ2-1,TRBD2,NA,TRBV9,TGTGCCAGCAGCGTAGAACTAGCGGGATACAATGAGCAGTTCTTC,CASSVELAGYNEQFF